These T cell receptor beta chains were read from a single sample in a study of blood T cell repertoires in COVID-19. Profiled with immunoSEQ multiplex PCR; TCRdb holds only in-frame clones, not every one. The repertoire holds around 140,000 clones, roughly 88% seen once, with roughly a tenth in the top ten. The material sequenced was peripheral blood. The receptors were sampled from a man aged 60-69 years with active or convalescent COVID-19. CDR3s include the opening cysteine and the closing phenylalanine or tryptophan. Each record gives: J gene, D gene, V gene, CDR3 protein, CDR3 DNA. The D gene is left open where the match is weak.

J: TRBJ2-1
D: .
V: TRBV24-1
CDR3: CATSDVAENEQFF
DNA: TGTGCCACCAGTGATGTTGCGGAGAATGAGCAGTTCTTC

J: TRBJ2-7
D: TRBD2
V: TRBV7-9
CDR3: CASSLGPSGRDEQYF
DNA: TGTGCCAGCAGCTTAGGGCCTAGCGGGAGGGACGAGCAGTACTTC

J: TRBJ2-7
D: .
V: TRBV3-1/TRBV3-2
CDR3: CASSQQISYEQYF
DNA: TGTGCCAGCAGTCAACAGATCTCCTACGAGCAGTACTTC

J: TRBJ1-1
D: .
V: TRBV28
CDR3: CASRVVMNTEAFF
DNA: TGTGCCAGCAGGGTAGTCATGAACACTGAAGCTTTCTTT

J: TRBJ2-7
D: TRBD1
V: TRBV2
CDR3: CASAPGTGVYEQYF
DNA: TGTGCCAGTGCCCCCGGGACAGGGGTCTACGAGCAGTACTTC

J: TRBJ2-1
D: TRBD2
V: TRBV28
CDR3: CASSLAILAGSFNEQFF
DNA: TGTGCCAGCAGTTTGGCGATCTTAGCGGGAAGTTTCAATGAGCAGTTCTTC

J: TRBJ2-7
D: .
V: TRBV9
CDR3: CASSVNEGSTGEQYF
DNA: TGTGCCAGCAGCGTTAACGAGGGATCCACCGGGGAGCAGTACTTC

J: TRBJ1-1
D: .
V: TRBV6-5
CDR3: CASRPNRVNTEAFF
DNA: TGTGCCAGCAGGCCGAACAGGGTGAACACTGAAGCTTTCTTT

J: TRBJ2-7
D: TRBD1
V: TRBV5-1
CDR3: CASSFWRSTGQGNYEQYF
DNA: TGCGCCAGCAGCTTCTGGAGGTCTACGGGACAGGGTAATTACGAGCAGTACTTC

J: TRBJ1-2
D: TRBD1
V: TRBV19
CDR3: CASSRSGQDYGYTF
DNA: TGTGCCAGTAGTCGCAGCGGACAGGACTATGGCTACACCTTC

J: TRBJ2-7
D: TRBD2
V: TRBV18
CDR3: CASSRTSGSIYEQYF
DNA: TGTGCCAGCTCGCGGACTAGCGGGAGTATATACGAGCAGTACTTC